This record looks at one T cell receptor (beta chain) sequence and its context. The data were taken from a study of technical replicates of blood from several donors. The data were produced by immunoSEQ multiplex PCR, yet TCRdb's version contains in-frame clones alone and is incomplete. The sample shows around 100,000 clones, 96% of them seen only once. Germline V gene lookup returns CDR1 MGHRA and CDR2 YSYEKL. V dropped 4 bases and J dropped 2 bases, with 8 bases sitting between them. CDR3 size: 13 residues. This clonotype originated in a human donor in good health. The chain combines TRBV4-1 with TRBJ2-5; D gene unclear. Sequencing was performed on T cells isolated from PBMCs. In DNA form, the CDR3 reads TGCGCCAGCAGCCGGCTAGTACAAGAGACCCAGTACTTC. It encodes CASSRLVQETQYF.